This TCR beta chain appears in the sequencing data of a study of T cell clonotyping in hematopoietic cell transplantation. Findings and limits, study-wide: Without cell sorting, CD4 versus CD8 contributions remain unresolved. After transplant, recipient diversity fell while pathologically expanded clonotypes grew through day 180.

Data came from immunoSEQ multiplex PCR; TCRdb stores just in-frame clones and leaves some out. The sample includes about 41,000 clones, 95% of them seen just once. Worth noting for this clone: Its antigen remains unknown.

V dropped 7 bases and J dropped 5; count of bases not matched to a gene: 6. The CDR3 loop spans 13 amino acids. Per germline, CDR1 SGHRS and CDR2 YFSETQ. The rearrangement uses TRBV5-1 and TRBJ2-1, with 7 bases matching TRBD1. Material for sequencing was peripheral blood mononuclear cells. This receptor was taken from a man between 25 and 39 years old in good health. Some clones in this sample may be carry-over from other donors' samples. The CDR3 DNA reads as TGCGCCAGCGGACAGGTACAGGACAATGAGCAGTTCTTC. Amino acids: CASGQVQDNEQFF. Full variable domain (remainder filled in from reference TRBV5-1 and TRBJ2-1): KAGVTQTPRYLIKTRGQQVTLSCSPISGHRSVSWYQQTPGQGLQFLFEYFSETQRNKGNFPGRFSGRQFSNSRSEMNVSTLELGDSALYLCASGQVQDNEQFFGPGTRLTVL.